These 19 T cell receptor beta chains were all obtained from the same sample, sequenced in a study of siplizumab effects on memory and regulatory T cells (dated by TCRdb to between 2017 and 2020). Library preparation was by the immunoSEQ multiplex PCR assay. TCRdb limited this immuneACCESS table to in-frame rearrangements with V and J called. A share of clones is missing; checked studies link under half to unresolved V genes, and the rest is unexplained. The sample includes some 120,000 clones, with 90% to 95% observed a single time. The ten largest clones take up under 2% of the sample. The sample taken for sequencing was non-Treg CD4+ T cells sorted from blood. The sample's cell subset or site, from its label and the paper: FACS-sorted unstimulated CD4+ non-regulatory T cells. The receptors were sampled from a human donor in good health.

The rearrangement joins TRBV6-5 to TRBJ1-1; tentatively, D is TRBD1 (5 bases). The germline CDR1 and CDR2 sequences are MNHEY and SVGAGI. This CDR3 comprises 15 residues. V gave up 6 bases and J gave up 3 bases, with 17 bases separating them. This chain's CDR3 is CASRPRAGRHTEAFF. As DNA, the CDR3 is TGTGCCAGCAGGCCCCGGGCAGGGAGGCACACTGAAGCTTTCTTT.

The rearrangement links TRBV5-1 to TRBJ2-7; no firm D call. The V gene's germline CDR1 is SGHRS and CDR2 YFSETQ. The CDR3 runs to 12 residues. Deletions cut 3 bases from V and 3 bases from J, with 7 bases between. The CDR3 DNA sequence: TGCGCCAGCAGCTCTCTAGACTACGAGCAGTACTTC. Residues: CASSSLDYEQYF. The whole variable domain, filled in from reference TRBV5-1 and TRBJ2-7, reads KAGVTQTPRYLIKTRGQQVTLSCSPISGHRSVSWYQQTPGQGLQFLFEYFSETQRNKGNFPGRFSGRQFSNSRSEMNVSTLELGDSALYLCASSSLDYEQYFGPGTRLTVT.

The chain links TRBV7-9 to TRBJ2-1; D possibly corresponds to TRBD2 (6 bases). Germline CDR1 reads SEHNR; CDR2 reads FQNEAQ (reference sequence). There are 14 residues in the CDR3. V dropped 3 bases and J dropped 8 bases, with 14 bases sitting between them. DNA of the CDR3: TGTGCCAGCAGCTTGGGGGGTATAGTAGATGAGCAGTTCTTC. It encodes CASSLGGIVDEQFF.

The genes are TRBV5-8 and TRBJ2-5, with D perhaps being TRBD1 or TRBD2 (5 bases each). The CDR3 covers 14 residues. Trimming shortened V by 0 bases and J by 0 bases, and 6 bases separated the two germline ends. Germline CDR1 reads SGHTS; CDR2 reads YDEGEE. The CDR3 loop is CASSLGGYQETQYF. The CDR3, as DNA: TGTGCCAGCAGCTTGGGGGGGTACCAAGAGACCCAGTACTTC.

This chain links TRBV11-3 with TRBJ2-2, with a possible D match to TRBD2 (6 bases). CDR1 SGHNT and CDR2 YENEEA come from the germline V gene. The CDR3 has 15 residues. The V end lost 3 bases, the J end lost 2 bases, and 10 bases lay between the germline ends. CDR3 loop: CASSFSAGNTGELFF. The CDR3 DNA is TGTGCCAGCAGCTTCTCAGCGGGTAACACCGGGGAGCTGTTTTTT. The full variable domain, with the rest looked up from reference TRBV11-3 and TRBJ2-2, is EAGVVQSPRYKIIEKKQPVAFWCNPISGHNTLYWYLQNLGQGPELLIRYENEEAVDDSQLPKDRFSAERLKGVDSTLKIQPAELGDSAVYLCASSFSAGNTGELFFGEGSRLTVL.

This clone was counted once. This chain joins TRBV18 and TRBJ2-1; TRBD2 might be the D (6 bases). V was shortened by 3 bases and J by 0 bases, with 9 bases between the two germline ends. Germline V gene lookup returns CDR1 KGHSH and CDR2 LQKENI. The CDR3 consists of 15 residues. CDR3 nucleotides: TGTGCCAGCTCACCCGGGCGGGACTCCTACAATGAGCAGTTCTTC. It yields the protein CASSPGRDSYNEQFF.

The rearrangement uses TRBV9 and TRBJ2-3; no reliable D call. Trimming stripped 3 bases from V and 4 bases from J, with 3 bases between. The CDR3 runs 11 residues. CDR1 and CDR2 (germline): SGDLS, YYNGEE. CDR3: CASSAADTQYF. The CDR3, as DNA: TGTGCCAGCAGCGCGGCAGATACGCAGTATTTT.

The CDR3 protein is CASSPGTSETQYF. The CDR3 DNA reads TGTGCCAGTAGTCCCGGGACTAGCGAGACCCAGTACTTC. The rearrangement uses TRBV19 and TRBJ2-5, with TRBD2 matching 9 bases. The CDR3 runs to 13 residues. CDR1 is LNHDA, CDR2 SQIVND, per germline (reference sequence). V shed 5 bases and J 5 bases; nucleotides not matched to a gene: 3.

The chain joins TRBV6-1 to TRBJ2-4; D is unresolved. The length of the CDR3 is 15 residues. From germline, CDR1 is MNHNS and CDR2 SASEGT. V lost 4 bases and J lost 0, with 10 bases in between. CDR3 in amino acids: CASSGSAIAKNIQYF. The CDR3 nucleotides read TGTGCCAGCAGTGGATCGGCGATAGCCAAAAACATTCAGTACTTC.

The chain couples TRBV5-1 to TRBJ2-1; the D gene is possibly TRBD2 (5 bases). The V and J ends lost 1 base and 6 bases respectively, with 8 bases between them. Germline values: CDR1 SGHRS, CDR2 YFSETQ. The CDR3 totals 13 residues. CDR3 nucleotide sequence: TGCGCCAGCAGCTTGACGGCGGGCAATGAGCAGTTCTTC. It specifies CASSLTAGNEQFF.

V gene TRBV6-5 combines with J gene TRBJ1-1, with a tentative D call TRBD1 (5 bases). Germline V lookup: CDR1 MNHEY, CDR2 SVGAGI. Trimming took 7 bases from V and 6 from J, leaving 21 bases between them. This CDR3 has 15 residues. The DNA of the CDR3 is TGTGCCAGCAAACGGAGCCGGGCGCTGGGGGCTGAAGCTTTCTTT. Its protein is CASKRSRALGAEAFF.

This clone was detected once. The J gene is TRBJ2-1, the V gene TRBV27; D may match TRBD1 or TRBD2 (5 bases each). The CDR3 has 16 residues. CDR1 is MNHEY and CDR2 is SMNVEV in the germline V gene (reference sequence). With 1 base removed from V and 0 bases from J, the gap between germline ends came to 10 bases. In DNA form, the CDR3 reads TGTGCCAGCAGTTTATACGGGACGGGCTCCTACAATGAGCAGTTCTTC. Protein: CASSLYGTGSYNEQFF.

The rearrangement uses TRBV18 and TRBJ1-3, with a weak D call TRBD1 (5 bases). Germline V gives CDR1 KGHSH, CDR2 LQKENI. The CDR3 is made up of 15 amino acids. With 3 bases removed from V and 4 bases from J, the gap between germline ends came to 13 bases. This chain's CDR3 is CASSPGGLRGNTIYF. As DNA, the CDR3 is TGTGCCAGCTCACCTGGGGGACTGAGAGGAAACACCATATATTTT.

The chain recombines TRBV19 with TRBJ1-1, with D possibly TRBD1 on 6 matching bases. There are 14 residues in the CDR3. V was shortened by 5 bases and J by 4 bases, with 14 bases between the two germline ends. The germline V gene has CDR1 LNHDA and CDR2 SQIVND (reference sequence). CDR3 DNA: TGTGCCAGTAGTTCTCAGGGGCGGGTCACTGAAGCTTTCTTT. Residues: CASSSQGRVTEAFF.

This rearrangement joins TRBV5-6 to TRBJ1-2, with TRBD1 identical over 7 bases. From germline, CDR1 is SGHDT and CDR2 YYEEEE. This CDR3 region has 14 residues. With V trimmed by 4 bases and J by 2 bases, 5 bases remained unmatched. CDR3 DNA sequence: TGTGCCAGCAGCAGGGACAGAGAAAACTATGGCTACACCTTC. This gives the protein CASSRDRENYGYTF.

The chain carries TRBV27 and TRBJ2-2; 10 bases match TRBD2. Unmatched junction bases numbered 7, after V lost 2 bases and J lost 7 bases. The CDR3 contains 16 residues. Per germline, CDR1 MNHEY and CDR2 SMNVEV (reference sequence). The CDR3 here is CASSLRLAGEGGELFF. CDR3 bases: TGTGCCAGCAGTTTAAGGCTAGCGGGAGAGGGCGGGGAGCTGTTTTTT.

The J gene is TRBJ1-5, the V gene TRBV6-6, with D perhaps TRBD1 (5 bases). Trimming took 4 bases from V and 3 from J, leaving 7 bases between them. Per the germline V gene, CDR1 is MNHNY and CDR2 is SVGAGI (reference sequence). The CDR3 sequence is 13 residues long. CDR3 loop: CASSWGYNQPQHF. DNA of the CDR3: TGTGCCAGCAGTTGGGGGTACAATCAGCCCCAGCATTTT.

V usage is TRBV6-6 and J usage is TRBJ2-3, with D tentatively TRBD2 (7 bases). The ends were cut back, 2 bases at V and 3 bases at J, with 12 bases in the middle. In germline, CDR1 is MNHNY, CDR2 SVGAGI (reference sequence). The CDR3 has 15 amino acids. As DNA, the CDR3 is TGTGCCAGCAGTTACCGGGGGGCGGATACAGATACGCAGTATTTT. Protein: CASSYRGADTDTQYF.

The chain employs TRBV5-1 and TRBJ1-1; 8 bases fit TRBD1. The CDR3 sequence is 14 residues long. The germline CDR1 and CDR2 sequences are SGHRS and YFSETQ. J was trimmed by 4 bases and V by 5 bases; bases with no gene match: 7. The CDR3 DNA is TGCGCCAGCAGAATCGGAACAGGGGGCACTGAAGCTTTCTTT. This gives the protein CASRIGTGGTEAFF.